The clone carrying this T cell receptor beta chain was recorded a few times. As yet, its antigen is unknown. The data were taken from a study of vaccination and CD4 T cells after COVID-19. Across the whole study: Two of the convalescents were Hispanic, and convalescents were six males and four females.

Oncomine TCR Beta short-read sequencing was applied to DNA from cultured CD4+ T cells. TCRdb re-analysed the PCR reads in MiXCR, keeping a single row per CDR3 protein. The sample contains about 17,000 distinct CDR3 sequences, approximately 50% of which appear only once. Study-level findings and limits: Convalescent patients' clones that were vaccine-specific were spike mono-reactive in 304 of 307 cases. Rising from around 20 to 38, the median of SARS-CoV-2-reactive clonotypes did not change significantly.

Trimming left V 6 bases short and J 1 base short, with 12 bases between. Germline V CDR1 and CDR2: MNHNS, SASEGT. The CDR3 extends over 14 amino acids. Treatment in this sample: roughly 11-day PBMC culture with coronavirus spike peptide pools or control peptides (ViraFEST assay). It was with 10 IU/ml IL-2 and around 10 ug/ml peptide pools that roughly 2.2 million PBMCs per well were cultured. The sample here was CD4+ T cells from blood, cultured in vitro, taken before SARS-CoV-2 vaccination. This sequence was found in a human donor who received a COVID-19 vaccine. The chain carries TRBV6-1 and TRBJ1-1; TRBD1 might be the D (6 bases). In nucleotides, the CDR3 is TGTGCCAGCAGGCGGGGGCAGGAGAACACTGAAGCTTTCTTT. Translated: CASRRGQENTEAFF.